The clone carrying this T cell receptor (beta chain) was observed a few times. Its antigen remains unknown. V gave up 2 bases and J gave up 2 bases; unmatched junction bases: 2. Germline assignment: CDR1 LGHDT and CDR2 YNNKEL (reference sequence). This CDR3 region has 15 residues. A single record per CDR3 protein comes from TCRdb applying MiXCR to the 5' RACE reads. The table lists 40,000 to 60,000 distinct CDR3 sequences, 12% of them singletons, with about 24% in the top ten. The data stem from a study of T-cell memory formation after mild COVID-19. Across the whole study: Largely donor-specific sequence clusters came from a couple of donors. Findings of the study overall: Day 15 to 85 contracting clones showed balanced CD4/CD8; later expanders leaned CD4+. SARS-CoV-2 specificity of second-wave clones peaking day 37 was unconfirmed. Several responding clones turned up in pre-infection memory, indicating that cross-reactive memory may have taken part.

This clonotype originated in a man aged 18 to 29 who had mild COVID-19 (a few samples of this study predate the infection). Cell type and time point are not known. The genes are TRBV3-1 and TRBJ2-7; 11 nucleotides match TRBD2. Input material: PBMCs or a T cell subset sorted from them (not recorded which). The chain's CDR3 is CASSQNSGGAYEQYF. DNA of the CDR3: TGTGCCAGCAGCCAAAATAGCGGGGGGGCCTACGAGCAGTACTTC.